This entry lists 28 T cell receptor beta chains sequenced from one sample in a study of blood T cell repertoires in COVID-19. Using immunoSEQ multiplex PCR, the repertoire was profiled, and TCRdb retains in-frame clones only, with some absent. The sample carries about 150,000 clones, about 83% recorded once. Material: peripheral blood. These receptors originate from a man in his sixties or seventies who had recovered from COVID-19.

The V call is TRBV12-5, the J call TRBJ1-2; possibly TRBD1 for D (5 bases). V was clipped by 6 bases and J by 0 bases, with 17 bases between them. The CDR3 extends over 16 amino acids. Germline lookup yields CDR1 LGHNT and CDR2 FRNRAP. The CDR3 sequence is CASGPSEGITNYGYTF. CDR3 nucleotide sequence: TGTGCTAGTGGCCCCTCGGAGGGGATCACTAACTATGGCTACACCTTC.

This sequence joins TRBV12-3 or TRBV12-4 and TRBJ2-7; possibly TRBD1 for D (6 bases). The CDR3 is made up of 13 amino acids. V was clipped by 7 bases and J by 10 bases, with 20 bases between them. CDR3 coding DNA: TGTGCCAGCAACCTTGGACAGCGTTCGACACAGTACTTC. Translation: CASNLGQRSTQYF.

This clone was detected only once. This rearrangement joins TRBV6-2 or TRBV6-3 to TRBJ2-5; TRBD2 aligns across 7 bases. Germline trimming cut 5 bases from V and 2 bases from J; bases unmatched to any gene: 8. This CDR3 is built from 15 residues. CDR1 MNHEY and CDR2 SVGEGT come from the germline V gene. CDR3 loop: CASSTGTTIQETQYF. CDR3 bases: TGTGCCAGCAGTACCGGGACTACTATTCAAGAGACCCAGTACTTC.

The genes are TRBV29-1 and TRBJ2-1, with D possibly TRBD1 on 5 matching bases. The germline V and J ends were trimmed by 3 bases and 10 bases, with 7 bases remaining between them. CDR3 length: 10 residues. CDR1 is SQVTM and CDR2 is ANQGSEA in the germline V gene. The CDR3 spells CSVESGEQFF. The CDR3 nucleotides read TGCAGCGTTGAGTCAGGGGAGCAGTTCTTC.

This clone was picked up a small number of times. V is TRBV7-9 and J is TRBJ1-1; D ambiguous. Germline V CDR1 and CDR2: SEHNR, FQNEAQ (reference sequence). The CDR3 sequence is 15 residues long. V lost 2 bases to trimming and J lost 0 bases, with 10 bases between them. In DNA form, the CDR3 reads TGTGCCAGCAGCTTATGGCTACAGCTGAACACTGAAGCTTTCTTT. The encoded protein is CASSLWLQLNTEAFF.

The chain has TRBV5-1 and TRBJ2-7; 9 nucleotides align to TRBD1. CDR1 is SGHRS, CDR2 YFSETQ, per germline. The CDR3 is 15 amino acids. V shed 3 bases, J shed 2 bases, and the junction held 6 bases outside the gene matches. DNA of the CDR3: TGCGCCAGCAGCTCCCCGGACAGGGGAGCCTACGAGCAGTACTTC. Amino acids: CASSSPDRGAYEQYF.

V gene TRBV10-2 combines with J gene TRBJ2-3; D is perhaps TRBD2 (7 bases). The length of the CDR3 is 13 residues. Deletions cut 7 bases from V and 6 bases from J, with 14 bases between. Germline CDR1 is WSHSY and CDR2 is SAAADI. CDR3 DNA sequence: TGCGCCAGCATAGGGGGAGGGGGGGATACGCAGTATTTT. Amino acid sequence: CASIGGGGDTQYF.

This chain uses TRBV15 with TRBJ2-7; D might be TRBD2 (5 bases). The ends were cut back, 0 bases at V and 0 bases at J, with 15 bases in the middle. CDR1 and CDR2 (germline): LNHNV, YYDKDF (reference sequence). The CDR3 runs to 17 residues. As DNA, the CDR3 is TGTGCCACCAGCAGAGATCGGGGTGCGGATCTCTCCTACGAGCAGTACTTC. This sequence encodes CATSRDRGADLSYEQYF.

This sequence joins TRBV7-2 and TRBJ2-1; TRBD2 matches at 7 bases. The J segment lost 1 base and the V segment lost 5 bases, leaving 8 bases of the junction unmatched. Per germline, CDR1 SGHTA and CDR2 FQGNSA. This CDR3 contains 16 residues. The CDR3 sequence: CASSISSGYSYNEQFF. Here the CDR3 DNA reads TGTGCCAGCAGCATCTCTAGCGGTTATTCCTACAATGAGCAGTTCTTC.

This chain joins TRBV24-1 and TRBJ1-5; 7 positions agree with TRBD1. Germline trimming cut 4 bases from V and 1 base from J; bases unmatched to any gene: 3. Germline V gene sequence: CDR1 KGHDR, CDR2 SFDVKD. CDR3 length equals 15 residues. CDR3 sequence reads: CATSERQGSNQPQHF. The CDR3 DNA is TGTGCCACCAGTGAACGACAGGGCAGCAATCAGCCCCAGCATTTT.

V usage is TRBV11-2 and J usage is TRBJ1-6, with D uncertain. The germline gives CDR1 SGHAT, CDR2 FQNNGV. The length of the CDR3 is 15 residues. V lost 5 bases, J lost 0 bases, and 8 bases lay in between. The CDR3 DNA sequence: TGTGCCAGCAGCAAAGCGAGCTCCTATAATTCACCCCTCCACTTT. Translation gives CASSKASSYNSPLHF.

This clone was picked up a small number of times. This rearrangement joins TRBV9 to TRBJ2-1, with 7 bases aligning to TRBD1. The CDR3 sequence is 15 residues long. Trimming at V came to 4 bases and at J to 2 bases, leaving 6 bases not matched to a gene. Germline V gene lookup returns CDR1 SGDLS and CDR2 YYNGEE. Here the CDR3 reads CASSHGQDAYNEQFF. Here the CDR3 DNA reads TGTGCCAGCAGCCACGGACAGGATGCCTACAATGAGCAGTTCTTC.

The genes are TRBV19 and TRBJ2-7; 7 bases are shared with TRBD1. The CDR3 loop spans 13 amino acids. Germline assignment: CDR1 LNHDA and CDR2 SQIVND (reference sequence). With V trimmed by 4 bases and J by 6 bases, 6 bases remained unmatched. DNA of the CDR3: TGTGCCAGTAGTAACAGGGGACAAAGCGAGCAGTACTTC. Translating gives CASSNRGQSEQYF.

The chain couples TRBV30 to TRBJ2-4; 9 bases agree with TRBD1. Germline CDR1 GTSNPN, CDR2 SVGIG (reference sequence). The CDR3 spans 13 residues. The V gene end was trimmed by 4 bases and the J gene end by 7 bases; junction bases not matched to a gene: 5. The CDR3 DNA sequence: TGTGCCTGGAAGGGGACAGGGAGTAACATTCAGTACTTC. Protein: CAWKGTGSNIQYF.

The J gene is TRBJ2-1, the V gene TRBV9; 7 nucleotides match TRBD2. Germline assignment: CDR1 SGDLS and CDR2 YYNGEE. V shed 0 bases, J shed 0 bases, and the junction held 3 bases outside the gene matches. The CDR3 consists of 16 residues. The CDR3: CASSVAAGSSYNEQFF. The CDR3 bases are TGTGCCAGCAGCGTAGCAGCGGGGAGCTCCTACAATGAGCAGTTCTTC. The full variable domain, in which reference TRBV9 and TRBJ2-1 provide the parts outside the CDR3, is DSGVTQTPKHLITATGQRVTLRCSPRSGDLSVYWYQQSLDQGLQFLIQYYNGEERAKGNILERFSAQQFPDLHSELNLSSLELGDSALYFCASSVAAGSSYNEQFFGPGTRLTVL.

This clone showed up just once. The chain uses TRBV3-1 (or the pseudogene TRBV3-2) and TRBJ2-1; 8 nucleotides match TRBD2. Germline CDR1 LGHDT, CDR2 YNNKEL (reference sequence). The CDR3 totals 15 residues. V was clipped by 6 bases and J by 4 bases; unmatched bases: 8. The chain's CDR3 is CASSQQGLGYNEQFF. DNA for the CDR3: TGTGCCAGCAGTCAGCAGGGACTAGGATACAATGAGCAGTTCTTC.

The chain is built from TRBV6-1 and TRBJ1-3; D is perhaps TRBD1 (5 bases). This CDR3 is built from 15 residues. The germline CDR1 and CDR2 sequences are MNHNS and SASEGT. V was cut by 1 base and J by 4 bases, with 11 bases left in between. CDR3 residues: CASSEEGKGGNTIYF. As DNA, the CDR3 is TGTGCCAGCAGTGAAGAGGGGAAGGGAGGAAACACCATATATTTT.

The J gene is TRBJ2-1, the V gene TRBV9, with D maybe TRBD1 (6 bases). Looked up from germline, CDR1 is SGDLS and CDR2 is YYNGEE. This CDR3 is 13 amino acids long. The V and J ends lost 3 bases and 8 bases respectively, with 12 bases between them. The CDR3 DNA reads TGTGCCAGCAGCGGGCACAGGGAACATGAGCAGTTCTTC. The encoded protein is CASSGHREHEQFF. Combining the CDR3 with reference TRBV9 and TRBJ2-1 gives the whole variable domain DSGVTQTPKHLITATGQRVTLRCSPRSGDLSVYWYQQSLDQGLQFLIQYYNGEERAKGNILERFSAQQFPDLHSELNLSSLELGDSALYFCASSGHREHEQFFGPGTRLTVL.

The rearrangement uses TRBV10-2 and TRBJ1-1; D ambiguous. Germline CDR1 reads WSHSY; CDR2 reads SAAADI. The CDR3 extends over 13 amino acids. V lost 6 bases, J lost 5 bases, and 13 bases lay in between. In nucleotides, the CDR3 is TGCGCCAGCAGCGACCTCGGGAGGACTGAAGCTTTCTTT. Translation gives CASSDLGRTEAFF.

The CDR3 region has the DNA TGCGCCAGCAGCTTACAGGGGTTTAATGAAAAACTGTTTTTT. Translating gives CASSLQGFNEKLFF. The rearrangement uses TRBV5-1 and TRBJ1-4, with 7 bases fitting TRBD1. In germline, CDR1 is SGHRS, CDR2 YFSETQ. This CDR3 is 14 amino acids long. V lost 2 bases to trimming and J lost 4 bases; unmatched junction nucleotides: 2.

The gene calls are TRBV6-6 and TRBJ2-7, with 11 positions matching TRBD1. The CDR3 is made up of 15 amino acids. V lost 5 bases to trimming and J lost 3 bases; unmatched junction nucleotides: 6. CDR1 and CDR2 (germline): MNHNY, SVGAGI (reference sequence). CDR3 in DNA: TGTGCCAGCAGTACCTACGGGACAGGGGGCTACGAGCAGTACTTC. As protein: CASSTYGTGGYEQYF.

The V gene is TRBV19, the J gene TRBJ1-3, with D unresolved. V gave up 9 bases and J gave up 0 bases, with 18 bases separating them. The length of the CDR3 is 16 residues. CDR1 LNHDA and CDR2 SQIVND come from the germline V gene (reference sequence). CDR3 DNA sequence: TGTGCCAGCCTATCAACCACGGGTAACTCTGGAAACACCATATATTTT. This encodes CASLSTTGNSGNTIYF.

In its sample, this clone was seen a few times. The chain has TRBV30 and TRBJ1-2, with TRBD1 identical over 9 bases. CDR3 size: 11 residues. CDR1 GTSNPN and CDR2 SVGIG come from the germline V gene (reference sequence). After removal of 5 bases from V and 8 bases from J, the junction contained 3 bases not matched to a gene. CDR3 DNA: TGTGCCTGGGGACAGGGGTTAGGCTACACCTTC. Amino acids: CAWGQGLGYTF.

In this sample, this clone turned up once. The chain carries TRBV29-1 and TRBJ2-7; 9 bases agree with TRBD2. Per germline, CDR1 SQVTM and CDR2 ANQGSEA. The length of the CDR3 is 13 residues. V lost 6 bases and J lost 0; bases outside the gene matches: 3. The CDR3, as DNA: TGCAGCGTGGAGCGGGAGGCCTCCTACGAGCAGTACTTC. Translation: CSVEREASYEQYF.

This rearrangement joins TRBV15 to TRBJ2-1; D gene ambiguous. From germline, CDR1 is LNHNV and CDR2 YYDKDF (reference sequence). The CDR3 has 13 amino acids. The V end was cut by 2 bases, the J end by 4 bases, with 6 bases between. The CDR3 sequence: CATSRQDYNEQFF. The CDR3 region has the DNA TGTGCCACCAGCAGACAGGATTACAATGAGCAGTTCTTC.

The rearrangement uses TRBV6-5 and TRBJ2-3; TRBD2 is a possible D gene (5 bases). V was clipped by 0 bases and J by 1 base, with 8 bases between them. Germline V gives CDR1 MNHEY, CDR2 SVGAGI. CDR3 length: 15 amino acids. DNA of the CDR3: TGTGCCAGCAGTTACTCGGACTCAGGCACAGATACGCAGTATTTT. It codes for CASSYSDSGTDTQYF.

The V call is TRBV7-8, the J call TRBJ1-3; D call uncertain. With 3 bases removed from V and 0 bases from J, the gap between germline ends came to 6 bases. Looked up from germline, CDR1 is SGHVS and CDR2 is FQNEAQ. The CDR3 has 14 residues. DNA for the CDR3: TGTGCCAGCAGCTTGGGCAGCTCTGGAAACACCATATATTTT. Translation: CASSLGSSGNTIYF.

The chain links TRBV5-4 to TRBJ2-1, with D possibly matching TRBD2 (6 bases). The CDR3 runs 16 residues. V lost 5 bases to trimming and J lost 8 bases, with 23 bases between them. In germline, CDR1 is SGHNT, CDR2 YYREEE (reference sequence). The CDR3 DNA reads as TGTGCCAGCAGTTGGGATCTAGCGCCAGGCGGGGATGAGCAGTTCTTC. Residues: CASSWDLAPGGDEQFF.